This TCR beta chain was captured by sequencing in a study of cytotoxic CD8 clonotypes in ibrutinib-treated CLL. Overall study: The subjects consisted of roughly 12 relapsed/refractory and roughly 15 treatment-naive individuals, with around 17 IGHV unmutated. Samples showed on average about 240,000 productive templates and 90,000 or so productive rearrangements. Collecting the response samples happened after a median roughly eleven months of treatment, with a range of 6 to 36.

TCRdb's copy holds only in-frame clones and misses some; the assay was immunoSEQ multiplex PCR. The top ten clones hold 5.9% of a sample with some 200,000 clones, around 75% of them seen once. Of note for this clone: The antigen remains unidentified.

Study outcomes and limitations: Relative to age-matched healthy donors, clonality at baseline was higher, and it tracked circulating CD8+ T-cell counts.

This sample comprised PBMCs, obtained after 12 months of ibrutinib treatment. The sequence came from a human donor with chronic lymphocytic leukemia.

CDR3: CASSQDPAGNQPQHF. The CDR3 DNA is TGCGCCAGCAGCCAAGATCCAGCTGGCAATCAGCCCCAGCATTTT. The chain employs TRBV4-3 and TRBJ1-5; no clear D gene. Trimming took off 0 bases at V and 2 bases at J, with 8 bases between the two ends. The CDR3 length is 15 residues. Germline V gene sequence: CDR1 LGHNA, CDR2 YSLEER.